The 7 T cell receptor beta chains below all came from one sample that was sequenced in a study of T cells after posttransplantation cyclophosphamide. TCRdb keeps only in-frame clones here, not all; method: immunoSEQ multiplex PCR. Observed in the sample are fewer than 40,000 clones, none of them singletons. The source material was PBMCs. These receptors were obtained from a woman in her 50s in good health and a related stem cell transplant donor.

This clone was detected ten times or more. This chain connects TRBV5-1 to TRBJ1-2; 9 bases match TRBD1. With 7 bases clipped from V and 5 bases from J, the junction kept 9 bases outside the gene matches. Germline V lookup: CDR1 SGHRS, CDR2 YFSETQ. The CDR3 consists of 14 residues. DNA for the CDR3: TGCGCCAGCGCATCCGGGACAGGGTTATATGGCTACACCTTC. Translation: CASASGTGLYGYTF.

This clone occurred many times. The V gene is TRBV2, the J gene TRBJ2-5, with D unclear. This CDR3 comprises 14 residues. The V and J ends lost 8 bases and 2 bases respectively, with 15 bases between them. Germline V gene sequence: CDR1 SNHLY, CDR2 FYNNEI. Here the CDR3 reads CASQHRGPQETQYF. The CDR3 DNA reads TGTGCCAGCCAACACCGAGGTCCGCAAGAGACCCAGTACTTC.

This clone was seen ten or more times. This chain connects TRBV7-9 to TRBJ1-1, with D possibly TRBD1 on 5 matching bases. Germline V lookup: CDR1 SEHNR, CDR2 FQNEAQ (reference sequence). Trimming removed 3 bases from V and 10 bases from J, with 12 bases in between. The CDR3 totals 12 residues. The CDR3 bases are TGTGCCAGCAGCTTCCTTGGGGGGGGAGCTTTCTTT. It translates to CASSFLGGGAFF.

This clone showed up many times. The J gene is TRBJ1-1, the V gene TRBV5-1; D is ambiguous. Germline V CDR1 and CDR2: SGHRS, YFSETQ. V dropped 4 bases and J dropped 1 base, with 8 bases sitting between them. The CDR3 consists of 13 residues. The CDR3 sequence: CASSLTGNTEAFF. As DNA, the CDR3 is TGCGCCAGCAGCCTGACGGGGAACACTGAAGCTTTCTTT.

At least ten counts were recorded for this clone. The rearrangement links TRBV28 to TRBJ1-4; 8 bases match TRBD1. Germline lookup yields CDR1 MDHEN and CDR2 SYDVKM. J was trimmed by 10 bases and V by 5 bases; bases with no gene match: 6. This CDR3 is 13 amino acids long. The CDR3 coding sequence is TGTGCCAGCAGTGCCCCAGGGGGCGGAAAACTGTTTTTT. This sequence encodes CASSAPGGGKLFF.

This clone has at least ten counts. The chain employs TRBV4-2 and TRBJ2-1; unclear D gene. CDR1 and CDR2 from the germline V gene are LGHNA and YNFKEQ. V dropped 1 base and J dropped 0 bases, with 16 bases sitting between them. The CDR3 is 18 amino acids. CDR3 nucleotide sequence: TGTGCCAGCAGCCAAGTGGGTGACGGTAGGAGCTCCTACAATGAGCAGTTCTTC. This encodes CASSQVGDGRSSYNEQFF.

This clone has ten or more counts. The chain joins TRBV6-6 to TRBJ1-1, with D perhaps TRBD1 (6 bases). The V gene's germline CDR1 is MNHNY and CDR2 SVGAGI (reference sequence). Trimming pared 6 bases from V and 4 bases from J, leaving 12 bases between. The length of the CDR3 is 13 residues. The CDR3 DNA is TGTGCCAGCAGCAAACAGGGATCCACTGAAGCTTTCTTT. Encoded protein: CASSKQGSTEAFF.